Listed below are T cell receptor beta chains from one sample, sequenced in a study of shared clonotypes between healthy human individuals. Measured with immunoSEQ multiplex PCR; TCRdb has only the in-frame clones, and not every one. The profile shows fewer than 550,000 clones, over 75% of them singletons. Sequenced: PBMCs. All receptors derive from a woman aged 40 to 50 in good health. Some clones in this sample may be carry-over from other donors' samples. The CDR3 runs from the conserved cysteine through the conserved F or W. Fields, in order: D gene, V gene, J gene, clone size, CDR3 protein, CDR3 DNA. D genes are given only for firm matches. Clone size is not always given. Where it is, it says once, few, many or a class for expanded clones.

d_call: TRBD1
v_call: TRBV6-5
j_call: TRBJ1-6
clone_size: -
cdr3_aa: CASRRTGKNSPLHF
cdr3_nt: TGTGCCAGCAGAAGGACAGGGAAGAATTCACCCCTCCACTTT

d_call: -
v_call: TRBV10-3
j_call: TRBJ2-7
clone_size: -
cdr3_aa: CAITPHQGLNEQYF
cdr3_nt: TGTGCCATCACCCCGCACCAGGGGCTCAACGAGCAGTACTTC

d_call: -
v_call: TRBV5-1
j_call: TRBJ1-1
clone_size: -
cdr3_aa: CASSLGGLDRMNTEAFF
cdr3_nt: TGCGCCAGCAGCTTGGGGGGGTTGGACAGAATGAACACTGAAGCTTTCTTT

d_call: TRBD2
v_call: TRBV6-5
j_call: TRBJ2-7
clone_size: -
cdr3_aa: CASSRTSGGYEQYF
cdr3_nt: TGTGCCAGCAGCCGGACTAGCGGGGGGTACGAGCAGTACTTC

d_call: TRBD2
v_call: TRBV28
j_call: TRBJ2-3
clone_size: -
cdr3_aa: CASSPSGTDTQYF
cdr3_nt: TGTGCCAGCAGTCCTAGCGGGACAGATACGCAGTATTTT

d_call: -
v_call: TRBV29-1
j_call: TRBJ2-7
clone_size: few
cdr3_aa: CSVGVGTYEQYF
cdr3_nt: TGCAGCGTTGGGGTCGGTACCTACGAGCAGTACTTC

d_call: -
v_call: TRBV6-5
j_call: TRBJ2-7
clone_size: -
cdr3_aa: CASSRWGRGVNEQYF
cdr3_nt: TGTGCCAGCAGTCGCTGGGGTAGGGGGGTCAACGAGCAGTACTTC

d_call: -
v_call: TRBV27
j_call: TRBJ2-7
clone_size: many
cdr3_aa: CASSIGTDSSYEQYF
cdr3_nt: TGTGCCAGCAGTATAGGGACGGATAGCTCCTACGAGCAGTACTTC

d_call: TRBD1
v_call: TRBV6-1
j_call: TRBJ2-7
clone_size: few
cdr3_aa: CASSEGTGIDEQYF
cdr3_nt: TGTGCCAGCAGTGAAGGGACAGGGATCGACGAGCAGTACTTC

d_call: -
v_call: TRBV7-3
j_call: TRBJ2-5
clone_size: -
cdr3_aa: CASSPHRRGETQYF
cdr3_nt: TGTGCCAGCAGCCCACACCGACGGGGGGAGACCCAGTACTTC

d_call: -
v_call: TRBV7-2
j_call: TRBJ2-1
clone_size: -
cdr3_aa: CASSSIGPGYNEQFF
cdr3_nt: TGTGCCAGCAGCTCTATAGGGCCAGGATACAATGAGCAGTTCTTC

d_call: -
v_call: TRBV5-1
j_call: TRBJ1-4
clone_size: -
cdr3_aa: CASSVGLGVNSGERLFF
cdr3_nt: TGCGCCAGCAGCGTGGGTTTGGGGGTGAATTCCGGGGAAAGACTGTTTTTT

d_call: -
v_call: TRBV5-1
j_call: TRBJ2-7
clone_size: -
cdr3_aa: CASSLSGGLVGTYEQYF
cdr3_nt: TGCGCCAGCAGCTTGTCGGGTGGGTTGGTTGGGACCTACGAGCAGTACTTC

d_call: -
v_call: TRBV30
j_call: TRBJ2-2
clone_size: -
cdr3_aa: CAWILGLPNTGELFF
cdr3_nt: TGTGCCTGGATCTTGGGACTTCCTAACACCGGGGAGCTGTTTTTT

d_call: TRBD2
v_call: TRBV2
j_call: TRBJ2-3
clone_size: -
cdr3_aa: CARAGVLTDTQYF
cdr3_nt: TGTGCCAGAGCGGGAGTGCTGACAGATACGCAGTATTTT

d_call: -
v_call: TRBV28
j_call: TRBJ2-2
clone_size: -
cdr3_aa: CASSLSSPGELFF
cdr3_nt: TGTGCCAGCAGTTTATCGAGCCCCGGGGAGCTGTTTTTT

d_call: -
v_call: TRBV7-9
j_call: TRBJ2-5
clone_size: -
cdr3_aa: CASRPGGMSETQYF
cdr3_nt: TGTGCCAGCAGGCCAGGGGGGATGTCAGAGACCCAGTACTTC

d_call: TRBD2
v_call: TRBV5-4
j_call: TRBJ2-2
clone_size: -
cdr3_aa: CASSFGLAGRSGELFF
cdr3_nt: TGTGCCAGCAGCTTCGGACTAGCGGGAAGGTCCGGGGAGCTGTTTTTT

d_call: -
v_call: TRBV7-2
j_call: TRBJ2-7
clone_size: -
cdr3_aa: CASSLLWASDSYEQYF
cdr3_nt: TGTGCCAGCAGCTTACTTTGGGCTAGCGACTCCTACGAGCAGTACTTC

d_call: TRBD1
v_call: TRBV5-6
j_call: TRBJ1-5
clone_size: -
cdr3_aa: CASSFGQGNQPQHF
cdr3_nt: TGTGCCAGCAGCTTCGGACAGGGCAATCAGCCCCAGCATTTT

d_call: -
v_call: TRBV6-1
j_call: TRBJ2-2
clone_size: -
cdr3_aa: CASSEPLPGELFF
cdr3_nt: TGTGCCAGCAGTGAACCCCTCCCCGGGGAGCTGTTTTTT

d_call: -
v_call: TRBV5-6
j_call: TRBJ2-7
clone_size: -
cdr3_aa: CASSLVSGYEQYF
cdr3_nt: TGTGCCAGCAGCTTGGTTTCGGGTTACGAGCAGTACTTC

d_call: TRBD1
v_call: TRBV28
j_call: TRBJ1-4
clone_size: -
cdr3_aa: CASSFGGQGSGKLFF
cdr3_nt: TGTGCCAGCAGTTTTGGGGGACAGGGGTCAGGAAAACTGTTTTTT

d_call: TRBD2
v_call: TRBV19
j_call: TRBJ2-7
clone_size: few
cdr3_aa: CASGTSGSYEQYF
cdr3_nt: TGTGCCAGCGGGACTAGCGGCTCCTACGAGCAGTACTTC

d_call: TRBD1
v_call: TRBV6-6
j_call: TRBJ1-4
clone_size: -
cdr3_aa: CASSPSRDREKLFF
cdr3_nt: TGTGCCAGCAGTCCCTCCCGGGACAGAGAAAAACTGTTTTTT

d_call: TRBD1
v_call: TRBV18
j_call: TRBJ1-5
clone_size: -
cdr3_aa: CASSPAGGDQPQHF
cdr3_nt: TGTGCCAGCTCACCAGCAGGGGGTGATCAGCCCCAGCATTTT

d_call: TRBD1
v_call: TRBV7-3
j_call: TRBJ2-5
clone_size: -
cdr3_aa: CASSLGIRTGTEETQYF
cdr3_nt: TGTGCCAGCAGCTTGGGAATTCGCACCGGGACAGAAGAGACCCAGTACTTC

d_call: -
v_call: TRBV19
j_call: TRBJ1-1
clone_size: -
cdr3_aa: CASSIEWIWRSGNTEAFF
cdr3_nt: TGTGCCAGTAGTATAGAATGGATTTGGCGTTCCGGGAACACTGAAGCTTTCTTT

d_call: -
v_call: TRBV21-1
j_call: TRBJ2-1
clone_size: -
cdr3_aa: CASSKPPSGRAGEQFF
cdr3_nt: TGTGCCAGCAGCAAACCCCCTAGCGGGAGGGCCGGCGAGCAGTTCTTC